The 21 T cell receptor beta chains presented below share a single source sample, sequenced in a study of T cell changes during pregnancy in multiple sclerosis (dated by TCRdb to the late 2010s). The library was obtained by the immunoSEQ multiplex PCR assay. The table was pulled from immuneACCESS by TCRdb, which kept in-frame rearrangements only. Such tables lose some clones; where checked, under half of the loss comes from unresolved V genes, and the rest has no known cause. In this sample the table shows 45,000 to 65,000 clones, around 90% of which occur a single time. Around 0.49% of the sample comes from the top ten. The sequencing here drew on CD4+ T cells from peripheral blood mononuclear cells, taken in the third trimester of pregnancy. Receptors were obtained from a female donor with multiple sclerosis, enrolled in a pregnancy study.

The gene calls are TRBV7-2 and TRBJ2-7; no firm D call. Germline assignment: CDR1 SGHTA and CDR2 FQGNSA. The germline V and J ends were trimmed by 1 base and 0 bases, with 13 bases remaining between them. CDR3 length equals 16 residues. CDR3 amino acids: CASSLGPGGLSYEQYF. The DNA of the CDR3 is TGTGCCAGCAGCTTAGGCCCCGGTGGTCTCTCCTACGAGCAGTACTTC.

The chain is built from TRBV5-6 and TRBJ2-5; 7 bases line up with TRBD1. Germline values: CDR1 SGHDT, CDR2 YYEEEE. The length of the CDR3 is 14 residues. V was clipped by 0 bases and J by 4 bases; unmatched bases: 3. CDR3 in DNA: TGTGCCAGCAGCTTGGCAGGGGGTGTAGAGACCCAGTACTTC. Its protein product is CASSLAGGVETQYF.

This clone was found a few times. The chain recombines TRBV4-1 with TRBJ2-7, with 13 nucleotides matching TRBD2. After removal of 4 bases from V and 3 bases from J, the junction contained 3 bases not matched to a gene. This CDR3 region has 15 residues. Per the germline V gene, CDR1 is MGHRA and CDR2 is YSYEKL. CDR3 coding DNA: TGCGCCAGCAGCCTGGGACTAGCGGGGATCTACGAGCAGTACTTC. Translating it yields CASSLGLAGIYEQYF.

The J gene is TRBJ2-3, the V gene TRBV6-1; 10 bases map to TRBD2. CDR1 is MNHNS, CDR2 SASEGT, per germline. Trimming at V came to 3 bases and at J to 2 bases, leaving 8 bases not matched to a gene. This CDR3 spans 17 amino acids. The CDR3 protein is CASSEIASGGYTDTQYF. DNA of the CDR3: TGTGCCAGCAGTGAGATAGCTAGCGGGGGCTACACAGATACGCAGTATTTT.

This chain links TRBV5-4 with TRBJ1-2; a weak D match, TRBD1 (5 bases). This CDR3 region has 15 residues. The germline gives CDR1 SGHNT, CDR2 YYREEE (reference sequence). With 0 bases removed from V and 0 bases from J, the gap between germline ends came to 9 bases. The CDR3 nucleotides are TGTGCCAGCAGCTTGGCCGGGGGGACTAACTATGGCTACACCTTC. Its protein product is CASSLAGGTNYGYTF.

J is TRBJ1-2 and V is TRBV9; 7 bases are a match to TRBD1. The junction had 10 bases not matched to a gene; V was cut back by 3 bases and J by 8 bases. This CDR3 comprises 14 residues. The germline gives CDR1 SGDLS, CDR2 YYNGEE. CDR3 bases: TGTGCCAGCAGCGAAAACAGGGGAGTGGGAGGCTACACCTTC. This translates into CASSENRGVGGYTF.

CDR3 nucleotides: TGTGCCAGATTCGGGACAGGGGGCCGAAATAGCAATCAGCCCCAGCATTTT. Translating it yields CARFGTGGRNSNQPQHF. The chain is built from TRBV5-6 and TRBJ1-5, with 12 bases that match TRBD1. The CDR3 has 17 amino acids. V was pared by 8 bases and J by 0 bases, with 9 bases of the junction left unmatched. Germline V CDR1 and CDR2: SGHDT, YYEEEE.

This rearrangement joins TRBV9 to TRBJ2-2; TRBD1 agrees at 7 bases. The CDR3 extends over 16 amino acids. The V gene's germline CDR1 is SGDLS and CDR2 YYNGEE. V was pared by 3 bases and J by 3 bases, with 8 bases of the junction left unmatched. The CDR3 reads CASSAEEQGYTGELFF. The CDR3 DNA reads TGTGCCAGCAGCGCAGAGGAACAGGGGTACACCGGGGAGCTGTTTTTT.

The rearrangement uses TRBV5-5 and TRBJ2-7, with TRBD2 matching 11 bases. J gave up 1 base and V 0 bases, and 3 bases lay outside the gene matches. The length of the CDR3 is 16 residues. Germline loops: CDR1 SGHKS, CDR2 YYEKEE (reference sequence). The CDR3 here is CASSLAASGGSYEQYF. DNA of the CDR3: TGTGCCAGCAGCTTGGCCGCTAGCGGGGGGTCCTACGAGCAGTACTTC.

The gene calls are TRBV7-8 and TRBJ1-4, with 8 bases identical to TRBD1. Trimming took 2 bases from V and 3 from J; bases not matched to a gene: 5. The CDR3 is 16 residues long. CDR1 is SGHVS and CDR2 is FQNEAQ in the germline V gene. The CDR3 sequence is CASSLQGAPANEKLFF. The CDR3 bases are TGTGCCAGCAGCTTACAGGGGGCGCCTGCTAATGAAAAACTGTTTTTT.

This clone has a single count. The chain joins TRBV28 to TRBJ2-7; 12 bases map to TRBD1. The CDR3 covers 15 residues. The V gene end was trimmed by 5 bases and the J gene end by 5 bases; junction bases not matched to a gene: 7. The germline V gene encodes CDR1 MDHEN and CDR2 SYDVKM. The DNA of the CDR3 is TGTGCCAGCAGTAAATTCGGGACAGGGGGCCACGAGCAGTACTTC. Amino acids: CASSKFGTGGHEQYF.

The rearrangement links TRBV7-9 to TRBJ1-4; TRBD1 might be the D (6 bases). CDR1 is SEHNR and CDR2 is FQNEAQ in the germline V gene (reference sequence). V shed 3 bases and J shed 8 bases, with 13 bases lying between them. The CDR3 runs to 14 residues. DNA of the CDR3: TGTGCCAGCAGCTTCCAGGGGATAGGGGAAAAACTGTTTTTT. Encoded protein: CASSFQGIGEKLFF.

The chain recombines TRBV7-3 with TRBJ1-1; D is perhaps TRBD1 (5 bases). The CDR3 sequence is 13 residues long. V was trimmed by 5 bases and J by 8 bases, leaving 15 bases between them. Germline V gives CDR1 SGHTA, CDR2 FQGTGA. In DNA form, the CDR3 reads TGTGCCAGCAGCCTAATACAGGACAAGGAAGCTTTCTTT. It specifies CASSLIQDKEAFF.

The V gene is TRBV7-3, the J gene TRBJ2-1, with 12 bases matching TRBD2. The CDR3 runs 16 residues. Germline trimming cut 5 bases from V and 8 bases from J; bases unmatched to any gene: 10. From germline, CDR1 is SGHTA and CDR2 FQGTGA. CDR3 bases: TGTGCCAGCAGCCCAGGCCGGCTAGCGGGGGGGCATGAGCAGTTCTTC. Translation: CASSPGRLAGGHEQFF.

This clone was seen only once. The CDR3 loop is CASSETGRGYTF. The CDR3 DNA reads as TGTGCCAGCAGTGAGACAGGGCGCGGCTACACCTTC. The V and J genes are TRBV25-1 and TRBJ1-2, with 7 bases that match TRBD1. CDR1 is MGHDK and CDR2 is SYGVNS in the germline V gene. Losses at the gene ends were 3 bases for V and 8 bases for J; bases not matched to a gene: 3. The CDR3 totals 12 residues.

The rearrangement uses TRBV7-2 and TRBJ2-3, with TRBD1 matching over 7 bases. CDR1 and CDR2 from the germline V gene are SGHTA and FQGNSA. V was pared by 5 bases and J by 2 bases, with 4 bases of the junction left unmatched. The CDR3 totals 14 residues. CDR3 nucleotide sequence: TGTGCCAGCAGCGCGACAGGGATCACAGATACGCAGTATTTT. It translates to CASSATGITDTQYF.

The chain uses TRBV18 and TRBJ1-5; D possibly corresponds to TRBD1 (6 bases). The CDR3 runs 16 residues. Looked up from germline, CDR1 is KGHSH and CDR2 is LQKENI. The germline V and J ends were trimmed by 2 bases and 2 bases, with 13 bases remaining between them. Here the CDR3 reads CASSPSGALGNQPQHF. CDR3 sequence (DNA): TGTGCCAGCTCACCATCAGGGGCGCTCGGCAATCAGCCCCAGCATTTT.

This clone showed up just once. V gene TRBV5-4 combines with J gene TRBJ2-3; the match to TRBD2 covers 8 bases. Trimming at V came to 2 bases and at J to 4 bases, leaving 0 bases not matched to a gene. CDR1 SGHNT and CDR2 YYREEE come from the germline V gene (reference sequence). The CDR3 extends over 13 amino acids. The CDR3 spells CASSLAGADTQYF. Here the CDR3 DNA reads TGTGCCAGCAGCTTAGCGGGAGCAGATACGCAGTATTTT. The full variable domain, in which reference TRBV5-4 and TRBJ2-3 provide the parts outside the CDR3, is ETGVTQSPTHLIKTRGQQVTLRCSSQSGHNTVSWYQQALGQGPQFIFQYYREEENGRGNFPPRFSGLQFPNYSSELNVNALELDDSALYLCASSLAGADTQYFGPGTRLTVL.

V gene TRBV7-2 combines with J gene TRBJ2-3, with D unresolved. CDR1 SGHTA and CDR2 FQGNSA come from the germline V gene. The V gene lost 1 base and the J gene lost 1 base, with 9 bases spanning the gap. The CDR3 is 15 residues long. DNA of the CDR3: TGTGCCAGCAGCTTAGAATTGCGAGGCACAGATACGCAGTATTTT. Residues: CASSLELRGTDTQYF. Combining the CDR3 with reference TRBV7-2 and TRBJ2-3 gives the whole variable domain GAGVSQSPSNKVTEKGKDVELRCDPISGHTALYWYRQSLGQGLEFLIYFQGNSAPDKSGLPSDRFSAERTGGSVSTLTIQRTQQEDSAVYLCASSLELRGTDTQYFGPGTRLTVL.

The chain recombines TRBV23-1 with TRBJ1-5; the D is unclear. TRBV23-1 is labeled an ORF, and its function is uncertain. The germline V and J ends were trimmed by 7 bases and 3 bases, with 13 bases remaining between them. The CDR3 sequence is 14 residues long. The DNA of the CDR3 is TGCGCCAGCACCCCCCTTGAGGACAATCAGCCCCAGCATTTT. Its protein product is CASTPLEDNQPQHF.

This chain connects TRBV13 to TRBJ1-2; 7 nucleotides match TRBD1. V trimming: 5 bases; J trimming: 7 bases; junction bases outside the gene matches: 7. This CDR3 comprises 13 residues. Germline V lookup: CDR1 PRHDT, CDR2 FYEKMQ (reference sequence). CDR3 sequence (DNA): TGTGCCAGCAGCCTCGACAGGGTGGGTGGCTACACCTTC. It encodes CASSLDRVGGYTF.